This paragraph covers one T cell receptor beta chain sequence. Its antigen has not been determined. Base qualities are missing; no much larger clone stands one base away. The library was obtained by the immunoSEQ multiplex PCR assay. In the authors' own workflow: Repertoires were summarized in terms of richness and clonality, and significantly expanded and contracted clones between pre- and post-therapy samples were identified. Drawn from immuneACCESS, this table holds only the in-frame rearrangements with V and J called that TCRdb kept. Clones are partly lost; checked studies trace under half to an unresolved V gene and leave the rest unexplained. V and J calls and clone size are as listed in that table; D and trimming were resolved from the DNA. This sample has 20,000 to 25,000 clones in its table, and 82% of those were observed once. The top ten hold 20% to 25% of the sample. V is trimmed back by 3 bases and J by 9 bases, and the junction contains 8 bases that no gene match accounts for. Reading the germline V gene gives CDR1 SGDLS and CDR2 YYNGEE. Spanning cysteine to phenylalanine, the CDR3 consists of 15 amino acids. Of the read, only the CDR3 DNA is kept; its 45 bases are in frame from base 1.

In the paper's terms, the time point label means: pretherapy, before neoadjuvant immune checkpoint inhibitors. Samples came from the phase 2 randomized NEOSTAR trial, which tested neoadjuvant nivolumab or nivolumab plus ipilimumab followed by surgery in operable NSCLC. These data come from a study of neoadjuvant nivolumab and ipilimumab in lung cancer (dated by TCRdb to about 2020). About the investigation overall: Nivolumab was given at 3 mg/kg intravenously on days 1, 15 and 29, and the combination arm added ipilimumab 1 mg/kg on day 1 only. Matched pretherapy and resected tumor pairs were analyzed for seven patients: four treated with nivolumab and three with nivolumab plus ipilimumab. For each study arm, the primary endpoint of the trial was the rate of major pathologic response (MPR) in the intention-to-treat population. A total of 44 patients with operable NSCLC were treated in the trial, with approximately 23 randomized to nivolumab monotherapy and roughly 21 randomized to nivolumab plus ipilimumab. The study compared TCR repertoires in pretherapy (baseline) peripheral blood with TCR repertoires in tumors resected at surgery following neoadjuvant immune checkpoint blockade.

What the work shows at the level of the full study, not this receptor alone: From pretherapy to surgery, increases in tumor T-cell richness and clonality were observed in three of three dual-therapy tumors but in only two of four nivolumab-treated tumors. TCR richness and clonality were greater in resected tumors than in tumor-adjacent uninvolved lung, and increases were seen in more dual-therapy-treated tumors. TCR sequencing was performed in a small number of samples. No significant correlation was found between TCR clonality and pathologic tumor regression, and only one major-pathologic-response sample was available for the clonality analysis. A positive correlation was observed between pretherapy blood TCR richness and richness in tumors resected after neoadjuvant therapy (Spearman R ≈ 0.8).

This sequence uses TRBV9 and TRBJ2-1; the junction holds 11 bases that match TRBD2. The starting material was peripheral blood, obtained before neoadjuvant nivolumab, alone or with ipilimumab. The clonotype comes from an adult with non-small cell lung cancer. The sequenced DNA is TGTGCCAGCAGCGGGGTTAGCGGGAGGGCCGGTGAGCAGTTCTTC. It specifies CASSGVSGRAGEQFF.